Below, 20 T cell receptor beta chains from the same sample are listed, as sequenced in a study of metastatic and nonmetastatic thyroid tumors. Treatment of any kind had been given to no patient before thyroid surgery. MiXCR reprocessed the PCR reads for TCRdb. The sample consists of under 45,000 clones, under 20% of them appearing once. The sample comprised tumor tissue. The receptors come from a female donor with papillary thyroid cancer or a benign thyroid nodule (not recorded which). Some clones in this sample may be carry-over from other donors' samples.

At least ten counts were recorded for this clone. The CDR3 bases are TGTGCCACCAGTGATTCATCAGTCGCAGGGTATATACCCAACACCGGGGAGCTGTTTTTT. This translates into CATSDSSVAGYIPNTGELFF. The chain couples TRBV24-1 to TRBJ2-2; a weak D match, TRBD1 (5 bases). V lost 2 bases and J 2 bases, leaving 23 bases between the germline ends. CDR3 length: 20 residues. Looked up from germline, CDR1 is KGHDR and CDR2 is SFDVKD.

This clone has only a few counts. A clone one base away is much larger, so this may be a read error. The V call is TRBV9, the J call TRBJ2-3; D is perhaps TRBD1 (6 bases). Germline CDR1 SGDLS, CDR2 YYNGEE. Trimming removed 0 bases at V and 9 bases at J, with 11 bases between. The CDR3 length is 13 residues. CDR3 region: CASSVDDRLTQYF. The CDR3 region has the DNA TGTGCCAGCAGCGTAGATGACAGGTTAACGCAGTATTTT. The full variable domain, completed using reference TRBV9 and TRBJ2-3, is DSGVTQTPKHLITATGQRVTLRCSPRSGDLSVYWYQQSLDQGLQFLIQYYNGEERAKGNILERFSAQQFPDLHSELNLSSLELGDSALYFCASSVDDRLTQYFGPGTRLTVL.

This clone was observed many times. The chain recombines TRBV19 with TRBJ2-7, with TRBD2 matching 9 bases. Germline V gives CDR1 LNHDA, CDR2 SQIVND (reference sequence). This CDR3 contains 16 residues. The J segment lost 1 base and the V segment lost 4 bases, leaving 8 bases of the junction unmatched. CDR3 loop: CASSRFGLAGSYEQYF. The CDR3 nucleotides are TGTGCCAGTAGTAGGTTTGGGCTAGCGGGATCCTACGAGCAGTACTTC.

This clone is medium-sized by share. CDR3: CASSIGPPGANVLTF. The CDR3 DNA reads TGTGCCAGTAGTATAGGGCCCCCTGGGGCCAACGTCCTGACTTTC. The rearrangement joins TRBV19 to TRBJ2-6; D not resolved. This CDR3 contains 15 residues. Germline V CDR1 and CDR2: LNHDA, SQIVND (reference sequence). Deletions cut 1 base from V and 2 bases from J, with 6 bases between.

This clone came up many times. The V call is TRBV2, the J call TRBJ1-4; tentatively, D is TRBD1 (6 bases). With 6 bases removed from V and 8 bases from J, the gap between germline ends came to 16 bases. The germline V gene has CDR1 SNHLY and CDR2 FYNNEI. The length of the CDR3 is 14 residues. The CDR3 DNA is TGTGCCAGCAGCCACACAGGGTTCCGGGAAAAACTGTTTTTT. It yields the protein CASSHTGFREKLFF.

A few counts support this clone. Since a much larger clone is just one base distant, this may be a read error. J is TRBJ2-5 and V is TRBV10-2, with TRBD2 matching over 12 bases. Germline loops: CDR1 WSHSY, CDR2 SAAADI. This CDR3 contains 14 residues. CDR3 nucleotide sequence: TGCGCCAGCAGGCTAGCGGGGGGGCGAGAGACCCAGCACTTC. Protein: CASRLAGGRETQHF.

The CDR3 DNA reads as TGTGCCTCTGTAAAGGCAGATACGCAGTATTTT. Translating gives CASVKADTQYF. The chain is built from TRBV30 and TRBJ2-3; D is uncertain. Trimming cost V 7 bases and J 4 bases, with 9 bases left between them. CDR1 GTSNPN and CDR2 SVGIG come from the germline V gene (reference sequence). The CDR3 loop spans 11 amino acids.

In this sample, this clone turned up many times. V and J are TRBV7-9 and TRBJ2-1, with D perhaps TRBD1 (6 bases). V was cut by 5 bases and J by 2 bases, with 13 bases left in between. This CDR3 is built from 15 residues. Germline V gives CDR1 SEHNR, CDR2 FQNEAQ (reference sequence). The CDR3 loop is CASSQGTATYNEQFF. DNA of the CDR3: TGTGCCAGCAGCCAGGGGACGGCAACCTACAATGAGCAGTTCTTC.

This clone was seen at least ten times. The chain employs TRBV6-6 and TRBJ1-1; tentatively, D is TRBD1 (5 bases). Trimming left V 0 bases short and J 0 bases short, with 5 bases between. CDR3 length: 14 amino acids. Germline assignment: CDR1 MNHNY and CDR2 SVGAGI (reference sequence). The CDR3: CASSYSTVNTEAFF. CDR3 nucleotide sequence: TGTGCCAGCAGTTACTCGACAGTGAACACTGAAGCTTTCTTT.

In regard to this clone: The junction does not match germline at one end; this may be a read error. This chain joins TRBV7-2 and TRBJ2-7, with D possibly being TRBD1 (6 bases). Germline assignment: CDR1 SGHTA and CDR2 FQGNSA. The CDR3 spans 15 residues. CDR3: CASSPSGQGSYDQYF. CDR3 DNA: TGTGCCAGCAGCCCCTCGGGGCAGGGGTCGTACGATCAGTACTTC.

This clone was seen at least ten times. The genes are TRBV20-1 and TRBJ1-1; D gene unclear. Germline CDR1 DFQATT, CDR2 SNEGSKA (reference sequence). Trimming stripped 5 bases from V and 1 base from J, with 8 bases between. The CDR3 length is 12 residues. This CDR3 reads CSAQRGNTEAFF. The CDR3 nucleotides read TGCAGTGCTCAGCGGGGGAACACTGAAGCTTTCTTT.

About this clone: Being one base from a much bigger clone, this may be a read error. This CDR3 is also generated by other DNA sequences in the sample. This rearrangement joins TRBV12-3 or TRBV12-4 to TRBJ2-2; TRBD2 matches at 8 bases. V lost 10 bases to trimming and J lost 4 bases; unmatched junction nucleotides: 8. This CDR3 spans 14 amino acids. The CDR3 loop reads CATLTSASTGELFF. CDR3 DNA: TGTGCCACCTTGACTAGCGCGAGCACCGGGGAGCTGTTTTTT.

Points on this clone: The CDR3 end shows no conserved phenylalanine or tryptophan, and so a read error is likely. This chain connects TRBV20-1 to TRBJ1-2; D gene ambiguous. Trimming took 3 bases from V and 7 from J, leaving 9 bases between them. The CDR3 loop spans 11 amino acids. Germline CDR1 reads DFQATT; CDR2 reads SNEGSKA (reference sequence). The CDR3 DNA reads as TGCAGTGCTAGTCGAGGGCCTGGCTACACCCTA. Translation gives CSASRGPGYTL.

This clone appeared many times. As DNA, the CDR3 is TGTGCCAGCAGTTTGGGGGGCAGCACAGATACGCAGTATTTT. Protein: CASSLGGSTDTQYF. The chain combines TRBV12-3 or TRBV12-4 with TRBJ2-3; D might be TRBD1 or TRBD2, each matching 6 bases. The CDR3 is 14 amino acids. V was pared by 3 bases and J by 0 bases, with 7 bases between.

This clone was seen ten or more times. The chain employs TRBV5-1 and TRBJ2-5, with 15 bases matching TRBD2. The CDR3 is 17 amino acids. Losses at the gene ends were 4 bases for V and 1 base for J; bases not matched to a gene: 5. Germline V gene lookup returns CDR1 SGHRS and CDR2 YFSETQ. CDR3: CASSPGLAGGRQETQYF. The DNA for the CDR3 is TGCGCCAGCAGCCCGGGACTAGCGGGGGGACGCCAAGAGACCCAGTACTTC.

Of note for this clone: Just one base apart from a much larger clone, this may be a read error. V is TRBV20-1 and J is TRBJ2-2; TRBD1 or TRBD2 may be the D gene (6 bases each). CDR1 is DFQATT, CDR2 SNEGSKA, per germline (reference sequence). The CDR3 is 15 amino acids. CDR3 DNA: TGCATTGCTAGTTGGGGGGCCCGAACAGCCCGGGAGCTGTTTTTT. Encoded protein: CIASWGARTARELFF.

This clone has a count of ten or more. The chain couples TRBV20-1 to TRBJ2-1, with 11 nucleotides matching TRBD2. Germline V gives CDR1 DFQATT, CDR2 SNEGSKA (reference sequence). The CDR3 loop spans 14 amino acids. Germline trimming cut 2 bases from V and 6 bases from J; bases unmatched to any gene: 3. The CDR3 here is CSARQLAGVNEQFF. In nucleotides, the CDR3 is TGCAGTGCTAGACAACTAGCGGGAGTCAATGAGCAGTTCTTC.

This clone showed up just a few times. This rearrangement joins TRBV12-3 or TRBV12-4 to TRBJ2-5; the D is unclear. There are 11 residues in the CDR3. Trimming left V 2 bases short and J 5 bases short, with 3 bases between. The CDR3 DNA reads TGTGCCAGCAGTTTAACGGAGACCCAGTACTTC. This encodes CASSLTETQYF.

Ten or more counts support this clone. This chain links TRBV11-1 with TRBJ2-3, with TRBD2 matching 10 bases. Germline V lookup: CDR1 SGHAT, CDR2 FQDESV (reference sequence). This CDR3 is 17 amino acids long. J gave up 1 base and V 1 base, and 5 bases lay outside the gene matches. CDR3 in DNA: TGTGCCAGCAGCTTAGGTGCTAGCGGGAGTCGCACAGATACGCAGTATTTT. This sequence encodes CASSLGASGSRTDTQYF.

This clone was observed at least ten times. This chain joins TRBV20-1 and TRBJ2-7; D may correspond to TRBD1 or TRBD2 (5 bases each). CDR3 length equals 13 residues. From germline, CDR1 is DFQATT and CDR2 SNEGSKA (reference sequence). The ends were cut back, 5 bases at V and 4 bases at J, with 15 bases in the middle. The CDR3 DNA reads as TGCAGTGCTCGGGTGGGGCGCGGGTACGAGCAGTACTTC. Translating it yields CSARVGRGYEQYF.